This TCR beta chain was obtained from a study of blood T cell repertoires in COVID-19. The data were produced by immunoSEQ multiplex PCR, yet TCRdb's version contains in-frame clones alone and is incomplete. The sample contains about 110,000 clones, 69% of which appear only once. This CDR3 comprises 17 residues. Trimming removed 3 bases at V and 1 base at J, with 15 bases between. Germline CDR1 LNHDA, CDR2 SQIVND (reference sequence). This TCR was sampled from a man at least 80 years old with acute or convalescent COVID-19. The chain joins TRBV19 to TRBJ1-4; D is undetermined. The sequenced sample was peripheral blood. DNA of the CDR3: TGTGCCAGTAGTATTACAGTCGAAATGTTAACTAATGAAAAACTGTTTTTT. Protein sequence: CASSITVEMLTNEKLFF.